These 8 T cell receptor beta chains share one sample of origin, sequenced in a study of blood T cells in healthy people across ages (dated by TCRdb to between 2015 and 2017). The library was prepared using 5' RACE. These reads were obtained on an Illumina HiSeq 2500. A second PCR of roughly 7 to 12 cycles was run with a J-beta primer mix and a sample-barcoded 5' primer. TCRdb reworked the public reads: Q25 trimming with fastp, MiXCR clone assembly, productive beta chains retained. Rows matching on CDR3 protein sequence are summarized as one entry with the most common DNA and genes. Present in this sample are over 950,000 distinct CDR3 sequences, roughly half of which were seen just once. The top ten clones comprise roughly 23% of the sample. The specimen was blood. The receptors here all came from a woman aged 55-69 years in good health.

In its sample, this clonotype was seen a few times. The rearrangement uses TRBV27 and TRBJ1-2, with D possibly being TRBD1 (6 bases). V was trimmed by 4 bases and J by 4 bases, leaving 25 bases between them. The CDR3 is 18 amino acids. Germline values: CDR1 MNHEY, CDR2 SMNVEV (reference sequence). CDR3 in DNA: TGTGCCAGCAGTTCCAGCGTGTATAGCGCAGGGGTTACCTATGGCTACACCTTC. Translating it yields CASSSSVYSAGVTYGYTF.

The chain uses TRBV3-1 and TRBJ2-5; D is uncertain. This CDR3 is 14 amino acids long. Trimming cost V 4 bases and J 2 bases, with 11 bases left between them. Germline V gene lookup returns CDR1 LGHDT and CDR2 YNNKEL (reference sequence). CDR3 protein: CASSLRALQETQYF. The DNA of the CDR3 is TGTGCCAGCAGCCTTAGAGCGTTACAAGAGACCCAGTACTTC.

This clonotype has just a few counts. CDR3 loop: CASSPASGQGLRWGLFF. In DNA, the CDR3 is TGTGCCAGCAGTCCAGCCTCGGGGCAGGGCCTAAGATGGGGACTGTTTTTT. V and J are TRBV12-3 or TRBV12-4 and TRBJ1-4; tentative D call: TRBD1 (5 bases). The V end lost 5 bases, the J end lost 13 bases, and 29 bases lay between the germline ends. This CDR3 is built from 17 residues.

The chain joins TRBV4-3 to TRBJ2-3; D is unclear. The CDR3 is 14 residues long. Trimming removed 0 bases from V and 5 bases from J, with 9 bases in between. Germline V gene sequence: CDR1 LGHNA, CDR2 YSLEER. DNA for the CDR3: TGCGCCAGCAGCCAAGAAAGGCTAAGAGATACGCAGTATTTT. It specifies CASSQERLRDTQYF.

CDR3 coding DNA: TGTGCCAGCAGCCAAGGGGGTGCTCTCTCCTACGAGCAGTACTTC. Translation gives CASSQGGALSYEQYF. J is TRBJ2-7 and V is TRBV3-1, with no clear D. V shed 1 base and J shed 0 bases, with 10 bases lying between them. CDR1 and CDR2 from the germline V gene are LGHDT and YNNKEL (reference sequence). The CDR3 loop spans 15 amino acids.

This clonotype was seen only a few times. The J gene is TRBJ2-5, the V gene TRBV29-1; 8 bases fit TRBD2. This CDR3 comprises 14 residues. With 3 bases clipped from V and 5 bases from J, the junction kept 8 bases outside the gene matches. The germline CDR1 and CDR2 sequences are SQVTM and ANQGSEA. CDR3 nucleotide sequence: TGCAGCGTTGATTCCGGGAGGGCCATCGAGACCCAGTACTTC. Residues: CSVDSGRAIETQYF.

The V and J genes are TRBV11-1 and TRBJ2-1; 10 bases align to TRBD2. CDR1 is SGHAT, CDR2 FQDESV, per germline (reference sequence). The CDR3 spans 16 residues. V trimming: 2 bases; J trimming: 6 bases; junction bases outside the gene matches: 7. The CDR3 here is CASSLSSGRVGNEQFF. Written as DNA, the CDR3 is TGTGCCAGCAGCTTATCCAGCGGGAGGGTAGGCAATGAGCAGTTCTTC.

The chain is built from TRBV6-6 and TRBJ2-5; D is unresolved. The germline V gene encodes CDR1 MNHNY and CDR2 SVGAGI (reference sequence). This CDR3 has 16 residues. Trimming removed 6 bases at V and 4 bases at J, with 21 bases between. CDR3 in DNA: TGTGCCAGCAGCGGACCAGCCGGAACCCCAGGAGAGACCCAGTACTTC. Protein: CASSGPAGTPGETQYF.